This entry lists 23 T cell receptor beta chains sequenced from one sample in a study of neurological immune-mediated disorders. TCRdb re-derived calls from the 5' RACE reads in MiXCR, one entry per CDR3 protein. In the table there are around 80,000 distinct CDR3 sequences, 10% of which are singletons. Sequencing was performed on PBMCs. These receptors all stem from a man between 40 and 49 years old in good health.

This clonotype was found many times. The CDR3 DNA follows: TGTGCCAGCAGCTTAGGGGGACTAGCGGGTGAGCAGTTCTTC. This translates into CASSLGGLAGEQFF. The chain couples TRBV11-2 to TRBJ2-1; TRBD2 aligns across 12 bases. CDR1 and CDR2 (germline): SGHAT, FQNNGV. This CDR3 comprises 14 residues. Trimming at V came to 1 base and at J to 9 bases, leaving 1 base not matched to a gene.

Of note for this clonotype: This may arise from a read error, as a much more abundant clone is one base away. The rearrangement uses TRBV6-1 and TRBJ1-1; possible D gene TRBD1, 5 bases. CDR1 is MNHNS, CDR2 SASEGT, per germline. V was shortened by 3 bases and J by 11 bases, with 16 bases between the two germline ends. The CDR3 consists of 13 residues. The CDR3, as DNA: TGTGCCAGCAGTGATGCCCTGAGGGGTGGGGCTTTCTTT. This translates into CASSDALRGGAFF.

This clonotype was seen repeatedly, ten times or more. The chain is built from TRBV29-1 and TRBJ1-2; TRBD1 matches at 7 bases. Germline assignment: CDR1 SQVTM and CDR2 ANQGSEA. The CDR3 is 15 amino acids. V was clipped by 1 base and J by 7 bases; unmatched bases: 12. This CDR3 is CSVEVIGTEGAGYTF. The DNA for the CDR3 is TGCAGCGTTGAAGTTATCGGGACAGAGGGGGCTGGCTACACCTTC.

This clonotype was found many times. This rearrangement joins TRBV5-1 to TRBJ2-7, with 7 positions matching TRBD1. The ends lost 5 bases at V and 9 bases at J; junction bases unmatched: 14. CDR3 length: 14 amino acids. Per the germline V gene, CDR1 is SGHRS and CDR2 is YFSETQ. CDR3 amino acids: CASRPSGTVIPQYF. For the CDR3, the DNA is TGCGCCAGCAGGCCTTCCGGGACAGTAATTCCGCAGTACTTC.

This clonotype was seen at least ten times. The gene calls are TRBV11-2 and TRBJ1-1; perhaps TRBD1 as D (6 bases). In germline, CDR1 is SGHAT, CDR2 FQNNGV. CDR3 length: 17 amino acids. Trimming took 3 bases from V and 3 from J, leaving 20 bases between them. The CDR3 DNA reads TGTGCCAGCAGCTTCGGGGGGGCAGGGGATATTGACACTGAAGCTTTCTTT. Translated, it gives CASSFGGAGDIDTEAFF.

This clonotype appeared many times. The chain has TRBV20-1 and TRBJ2-1; D uncertain. The germline CDR1 and CDR2 sequences are DFQATT and SNEGSKA (reference sequence). Trimming cost V 2 bases and J 9 bases, with 14 bases left between them. The CDR3 contains 13 residues. The CDR3 spells CSARTPPWGEQFF. The CDR3 bases are TGCAGTGCTAGAACGCCCCCTTGGGGTGAGCAGTTCTTC.

This clonotype has ten or more counts. The chain couples TRBV29-1 to TRBJ2-7, with a tentative D call TRBD2 (6 bases). The CDR3 length is 14 residues. Germline V gives CDR1 SQVTM, CDR2 ANQGSEA. V was pared by 5 bases and J by 1 base, with 15 bases between. The CDR3 is CSVRLGEASYEQYF. Written as DNA, the CDR3 is TGCAGCGTTAGATTGGGGGAGGCATCCTACGAGCAGTACTTC.

For this clonotype: The CDR3 does not close with the conserved phenylalanine or tryptophan, likely indicating a read error. V usage is TRBV5-1 and J usage is TRBJ2-5, with 8 bases identical to TRBD2. V was clipped by 7 bases and J by 4 bases; unmatched bases: 6. Germline loops: CDR1 SGHRS, CDR2 YFSETQ. The CDR3 is made up of 13 amino acids. This CDR3 reads CASQGLATETQYV. In DNA, the CDR3 is TGCGCCAGCCAAGGACTAGCCACAGAGACCCAGTACGTC.

In this sample, this clonotype turned up many times. The chain joins TRBV12-3 or TRBV12-4 to TRBJ1-2; no clear D gene. CDR3 length: 16 amino acids. V gave up 3 bases and J gave up 3 bases, with 17 bases separating them. The CDR3 DNA reads TGTGCCAGCAGTTTTTACCGGGCTCGGTGGGACTATGGCTACACCTTC. It specifies CASSFYRARWDYGYTF.

This clonotype was counted many times. V gene TRBV3-1 combines with J gene TRBJ2-3, with 8 bases that match TRBD1. This CDR3 has 13 amino acids. The germline gives CDR1 LGHDT, CDR2 YNNKEL (reference sequence). The V gene end was trimmed by 10 bases and the J gene end by 4 bases; junction bases not matched to a gene: 7. The CDR3 here is CATRTGSSDTQYF. CDR3 bases: TGTGCCACCCGGACAGGGTCATCAGATACGCAGTATTTT.

This clonotype has a count of ten or more. The chain carries TRBV12-3 or TRBV12-4 and TRBJ1-4; 9 nucleotides line up with TRBD1. The CDR3 runs 14 residues. V lost 2 bases to trimming and J lost 7 bases; unmatched junction nucleotides: 2. CDR3 residues: CASSLWDRAEKLFF. CDR3 DNA sequence: TGTGCCAGCAGTTTATGGGACAGGGCTGAAAAACTGTTTTTT.

This clonotype turned up a few times. This sequence joins TRBV29-1 and TRBJ2-7; tentative D call: TRBD1 (6 bases). V was clipped by 7 bases and J by 2 bases, with 21 bases between them. Looked up from germline, CDR1 is SQVTM and CDR2 is ANQGSEA. The CDR3 sequence is 15 residues long. This CDR3 reads CSATDNRVLPYEQYF. CDR3 coding DNA: TGCAGCGCGACAGACAACAGGGTACTCCCCTACGAGCAGTACTTC.

In the case of this clonotype: This sequence may be a read error, since a much larger clone differs from it by one base. V gene TRBV28 combines with J gene TRBJ2-3, with 9 bases fitting TRBD1. The CDR3 length is 16 residues. CDR1 and CDR2 from the germline V gene are MDHEN and SYDVKM. Trimming cost V 7 bases and J 1 base; bases outside gene matches: 9. CDR3 bases: TGTGCCAGCAATCATAGGACAGGGGAGGGCACAGATACGCAGTATTTT. Translation gives CASNHRTGEGTDTQYF.

This clonotype was seen more than once but under ten times. This chain connects TRBV28 to TRBJ2-7; D is uncertain. V lost 5 bases and J lost 2, with 13 bases in between. The CDR3 loop spans 14 amino acids. Germline CDR1 MDHEN, CDR2 SYDVKM. The CDR3 spells CASSITLITYEQYF. DNA for the CDR3: TGTGCCAGCAGTATCACACTGATCACCTACGAGCAGTACTTC.

Ten or more counts support this clonotype. CDR3 protein: CSAHQPRGPQETQYF. Written as DNA, the CDR3 is TGCAGTGCGCATCAACCGCGGGGACCCCAAGAGACCCAGTACTTC. This sequence joins TRBV20-1 and TRBJ2-5; perhaps TRBD2 as D (6 bases). Looked up from germline, CDR1 is DFQATT and CDR2 is SNEGSKA (reference sequence). The CDR3 covers 15 residues. Trimming left V 6 bases short and J 1 base short, with 18 bases between.

Ten or more counts support this clonotype. V is TRBV12-3 or TRBV12-4 and J is TRBJ2-3; perhaps TRBD1 as D (5 bases). The CDR3 is made up of 17 amino acids. V was cut by 4 bases and J by 0 bases, with 17 bases left in between. DNA of the CDR3: TGTGCCAGCAGTTCCCGTGACAGTCCTTCTAGCACAGATACGCAGTATTTT. It encodes CASSSRDSPSSTDTQYF.

This clonotype has at least ten counts. The chain uses TRBV20-1 and TRBJ2-7, with 15 positions matching TRBD2. The CDR3 extends over 17 amino acids. Germline V gene sequence: CDR1 DFQATT, CDR2 SNEGSKA (reference sequence). J lost 2 bases, V lost 5 bases, and 10 bases had no gene match. CDR3 protein: CSALSGTSGRFPYEQYF. The CDR3 region has the DNA TGCAGTGCTCTATCCGGGACTAGCGGGAGGTTTCCCTACGAGCAGTACTTC.

In regard to this clonotype: Since a much larger clone is just one base distant, this may be a read error. The gene calls are TRBV11-2 and TRBJ1-1, with D uncertain. The CDR3 totals 14 residues. V was shortened by 1 base and J by 5 bases, with 11 bases between the two germline ends. Germline V lookup: CDR1 SGHAT, CDR2 FQNNGV. The CDR3: CASSLVTTKTEAFF. CDR3 coding DNA: TGTGCCAGCAGCTTAGTTACCACGAAAACTGAAGCTTTCTTT.

This clonotype was seen at least ten times. V gene TRBV7-9 combines with J gene TRBJ2-3, with D perhaps matching TRBD1 or TRBD2 (5 bases each). This CDR3 region has 15 residues. Trimming removed 8 bases at V and 1 base at J, with 16 bases between. The germline V gene encodes CDR1 SEHNR and CDR2 FQNEAQ (reference sequence). CDR3 sequence reads: CASVIGDEGTDTQYF. In nucleotides, the CDR3 is TGTGCCAGCGTAATAGGGGACGAGGGCACAGATACGCAGTATTTT.

A note on this clonotype: Sequence at one end of the junction differs from germline and may be a read error. The chain joins TRBV18 to TRBJ2-2; 9 bases are shared with TRBD1. Germline V gives CDR1 KGHSH, CDR2 LQKENI. This CDR3 is built from 15 residues. The CDR3 here is CASSPGDRATGELLF. The CDR3 DNA reads as TGTGCCAGCTCTCCAGGGGACAGGGCCACCGGGGAGCTGCTTTTT.

The sample holds many counts of this clonotype. The rearrangement links TRBV5-1 to TRBJ1-2; 7 bases match TRBD1. Trimming cost V 4 bases and J 10 bases; bases outside gene matches: 13. This CDR3 has 14 residues. Germline CDR1 is SGHRS and CDR2 is YFSETQ. In nucleotides, the CDR3 is TGCGCCAGCAGCCGAGAGGGACAGCCCCTAACCTACACCTTC. It specifies CASSREGQPLTYTF.

This clonotype has a count of ten or more. The chain employs TRBV10-3 and TRBJ2-3, with D possibly being TRBD1 (5 bases). CDR1 is ENHRY and CDR2 is SYGVKD in the germline V gene. V was cut by 6 bases and J by 1 base, with 14 bases left in between. CDR3 length equals 15 residues. The CDR3 here is CAIRRGLGGTDTQYF. Written as DNA, the CDR3 is TGTGCCATCAGAAGGGGATTAGGGGGCACAGATACGCAGTATTTT.

This clonotype was seen ten or more times. V gene TRBV5-1 combines with J gene TRBJ2-3; 7 bases are shared with TRBD2. The CDR3 is 20 amino acids. J gave up 2 bases and V 4 bases, and 22 bases lay outside the gene matches. The germline CDR1 and CDR2 sequences are SGHRS and YFSETQ. CDR3 region: CASSIILFLGPSGTTDTQYF. In DNA, the CDR3 is TGCGCCAGCAGCATAATTCTGTTCCTGGGACCTAGCGGCACCACAGATACGCAGTATTTT.